The 13 T cell receptor beta chains below come from one sample, sequenced in a study of shared clonotypes between healthy human individuals. The naive CD8 fraction comprised CD45RO-negative cells positively selected for CCR7 and excluded terminally differentiated effector memory CD45RA+ cells. The assay was immunoSEQ multiplex PCR, and TCRdb's table has in-frame clones only and misses some. This table has about 2,100,000 clones, roughly 91% appearing once. The sequenced material came from naive CD8+ T cells from PBMCs. These receptors came from a man aged 18 to 35 in good health. Some clones in this sample may be carry-over from other donors' samples.

V gene TRBV28 combines with J gene TRBJ1-1, with D hard to call. V lost 0 bases and J lost 4, with 12 bases in between. Germline CDR1 and CDR2: MDHEN and SYDVKM. The CDR3 totals 15 residues. The CDR3, as DNA: TGTGCCAGCAGTTTATGGAGAGGGTCTGGCACTGAAGCTTTCTTT. It codes for CASSLWRGSGTEAFF.

The chain employs TRBV28 and TRBJ1-5; perhaps TRBD1 as D (5 bases). The V end was cut by 6 bases, the J end by 3 bases, with 12 bases between. The germline gives CDR1 MDHEN, CDR2 SYDVKM. The CDR3 has 14 residues. The CDR3 protein is CASRWQGFNQPQHF. The CDR3, as DNA: TGTGCCAGCAGGTGGCAGGGCTTCAATCAGCCCCAGCATTTT.

The CDR3 spells CASSTGQPQHF. The CDR3 region has the DNA TGTGCCAGCAGTACTGGTCAGCCCCAGCATTTT. V is TRBV28 and J is TRBJ1-5; D is unresolved. The CDR3 length is 11 residues. The ends were cut back, 5 bases at V and 6 bases at J, with 5 bases in the middle. The V gene's germline CDR1 is MDHEN and CDR2 SYDVKM.

This chain links TRBV7-2 with TRBJ1-1; the match to TRBD1 covers 10 bases. Germline V gives CDR1 SGHTA, CDR2 FQGNSA. The CDR3 sequence is 16 residues long. V was pared by 5 bases and J by 4 bases, with 10 bases of the junction left unmatched. The DNA of the CDR3 is TGTGCCAGCAGCCGCCTAGGGGGGGACAGGGGCACTGAAGCTTTCTTT. Translation: CASSRLGGDRGTEAFF.

The chain recombines TRBV11-2 with TRBJ2-1; either TRBD1 or TRBD2 may fit D (5 bases each). CDR3 length: 16 amino acids. The V end was cut by 2 bases, the J end by 3 bases, with 14 bases between. Germline-derived CDR1 and CDR2 are SGHAT and FQNNGV. The CDR3 reads CASSLRLGRVYNEQFF. The CDR3, as DNA: TGTGCCAGCAGCTTACGTCTGGGACGGGTCTACAATGAGCAGTTCTTC.

The chain links TRBV6-1 to TRBJ1-1; the D gene is possibly TRBD1 (6 bases). V was clipped by 8 bases and J by 0 bases, with 16 bases between them. This CDR3 is 15 amino acids long. Germline V CDR1 and CDR2: MNHNS, SASEGT. In DNA form, the CDR3 reads TGTGCCAGCCTAGGGGGGGCCGTCGTGAACACTGAAGCTTTCTTT. Translation gives CASLGGAVVNTEAFF.

The chain combines TRBV7-6 with TRBJ2-7; 11 nucleotides match TRBD2. The CDR3 covers 17 residues. Trimming removed 1 base from V and 3 bases from J; junction bases left unmatched: 8. Germline-derived CDR1 and CDR2 are SGHVS and FNYEAQ. The CDR3 sequence: CASSLVLAGGTHYEQYF. The CDR3 nucleotides read TGTGCCAGCAGCTTAGTTCTAGCGGGAGGCACTCACTACGAGCAGTACTTC.

The chain employs TRBV5-1 and TRBJ1-1; a possible D gene is TRBD1 (5 bases). The germline CDR1 and CDR2 sequences are SGHRS and YFSETQ. The CDR3 consists of 16 residues. The ends were cut back, 0 bases at V and 0 bases at J, with 12 bases in the middle. The CDR3 protein is CASSLVLRGMNTEAFF. CDR3 sequence (DNA): TGCGCCAGCAGCTTGGTGTTGCGGGGGATGAACACTGAAGCTTTCTTT.

The chain combines TRBV6-5 with TRBJ2-3; either TRBD1 or TRBD2 may supply D (6 bases each). Looked up from germline, CDR1 is MNHEY and CDR2 is SVGAGI. The CDR3 consists of 12 residues. Trimming took 6 bases from V and 9 from J, leaving 13 bases between them. CDR3 sequence reads: CASRLRGETQYF. Here the CDR3 DNA reads TGTGCCAGCAGGTTGAGGGGGGAAACGCAGTATTTT.

This chain joins TRBV7-8 and TRBJ2-5; the D gene could be TRBD1 or TRBD2 (5 bases each). Germline values: CDR1 SGHVS, CDR2 FQNEAQ. V was pared by 0 bases and J by 5 bases, with 13 bases between. The CDR3 covers 15 residues. CDR3: CASSLAWQGRETQYF. The CDR3 region has the DNA TGTGCCAGCAGCTTAGCGTGGCAGGGACGGGAGACCCAGTACTTC.

CDR3 in DNA: TGTGCCAGCAGCATCCAGGGGGCCTACGAGCAGTACTTC. Its protein product is CASSIQGAYEQYF. The chain carries TRBV7-8 and TRBJ2-7; 7 nucleotides match TRBD1. Trimming at V came to 5 bases and at J to 2 bases, leaving 3 bases not matched to a gene. The germline V gene has CDR1 SGHVS and CDR2 FQNEAQ. This CDR3 is built from 13 residues.

This rearrangement joins TRBV29-1 to TRBJ1-1; D may be TRBD1 (6 bases). Trimming removed 4 bases at V and 4 bases at J, with 16 bases between. The CDR3 covers 14 residues. Germline V gives CDR1 SQVTM, CDR2 ANQGSEA. The CDR3 loop reads CSVVQGGGGTEAFF. In DNA, the CDR3 is TGCAGCGTTGTTCAAGGGGGGGGCGGCACTGAAGCTTTCTTT.

For this clone: The same CDR3 can be traced to other DNA sequences in this sample. The V call is TRBV27, the J call TRBJ2-7; the D is unclear. V was shortened by 5 bases and J by 2 bases, with 10 bases between the two germline ends. The germline gives CDR1 MNHEY, CDR2 SMNVEV (reference sequence). This CDR3 spans 13 amino acids. CDR3 sequence reads: CASSLGLPYEQYF. The CDR3 DNA reads TGTGCCAGCAGTCTGGGGTTACCCTACGAGCAGTACTTC.